One and the same sample provided the 10 T cell receptor beta chains below, sequenced in a study of radiation and T cells in renal cell carcinoma. As for time point: blood 2 weeks post-SBRT. Specified treatment: 15 Gy SBRT to primary tumor, nephrectomy 4 weeks later. The repertoire was sequenced with immunoSEQ multiplex PCR; TCRdb's copy has only in-frame clones and lacks some. The table includes over 55,000 clones, around 80% detected once. Source: blood, taken from a patient whose treatment included radiotherapy and nephrectomy. The receptors come from a man aged 60 to 75 with renal cell carcinoma.

The chain has TRBV2 and TRBJ2-5, with 8 positions matching TRBD1. The CDR3 extends over 15 amino acids. The trim removed 3 bases at V and 5 bases at J, leaving 8 bases unmatched. From germline, CDR1 is SNHLY and CDR2 FYNNEI. DNA for the CDR3: TGTGCCAGCAGTGAGACGACAGGGGATTATGAGACCCAGTACTTC. It specifies CASSETTGDYETQYF.

Only one count was recorded for this clone. The V call is TRBV7-8, the J call TRBJ2-5; 10 nucleotides align to TRBD2. With V trimmed by 5 bases and J by 4 bases, 16 bases remained unmatched. Per the germline V gene, CDR1 is SGHVS and CDR2 is FQNEAQ. This CDR3 comprises 18 residues. CDR3 sequence: CASSGTSGRAFWRETQYF. CDR3 in DNA: TGTGCCAGCAGCGGAACGAGCGGGAGGGCATTTTGGAGAGAGACCCAGTACTTC.

The chain carries TRBV10-1 and TRBJ2-1; D gene unclear. Trimming removed 5 bases at V and 10 bases at J, with 12 bases between. There are 12 residues in the CDR3. Per the germline V gene, CDR1 is WNHNN and CDR2 is SYGVQD (reference sequence). The DNA for the CDR3 is TGCGCCAGCAGTCCCGGCCCCCGAGAGCAGTTCTTC. Its protein product is CASSPGPREQFF.

This chain links TRBV7-2 with TRBJ1-2, with TRBD1 matching 7 bases. The V and J ends lost 2 bases and 4 bases, in that order; junction bases with no gene match: 4. The germline V gene encodes CDR1 SGHTA and CDR2 FQGNSA. This CDR3 has 14 amino acids. The chain's CDR3 is CASSLTGALYGYTF. The CDR3 region has the DNA TGTGCCAGCAGCTTAACAGGGGCCCTCTATGGCTACACCTTC. Combining the CDR3 with reference TRBV7-2 and TRBJ1-2 gives the whole variable domain GAGVSQSPSNKVTEKGKDVELRCDPISGHTALYWYRQSLGQGLEFLIYFQGNSAPDKSGLPSDRFSAERTGGSVSTLTIQRTQQEDSAVYLCASSLTGALYGYTFGSGTRLTVV.

The CDR3 reads CASSFAGGSYEQYF. As DNA, the CDR3 is TGTGCCAGCAGCTTTGCGGGGGGCTCCTACGAGCAGTACTTC. The V and J genes are TRBV7-6 and TRBJ2-7, with 8 bases aligning to TRBD2. After removal of 3 bases from V and 0 bases from J, the junction contained 1 base not matched to a gene. The germline V gene encodes CDR1 SGHVS and CDR2 FNYEAQ. This CDR3 has 14 amino acids.

This chain uses TRBV6-6 with TRBJ2-5; D is perhaps TRBD2 (5 bases). Germline loops: CDR1 MNHNY, CDR2 SVGAGI (reference sequence). CDR3 length: 15 amino acids. V lost 7 bases and J lost 6, with 21 bases in between. CDR3 in amino acids: CASKYLGVGGQTQYF. CDR3 DNA: TGTGCCAGCAAGTACCTTGGGGTCGGCGGGCAGACCCAGTACTTC.

This clone was detected only once. J is TRBJ2-5 and V is TRBV5-8, with a possible D match to TRBD2 (5 bases). CDR1 SGHTS and CDR2 YDEGEE come from the germline V gene. The CDR3 is 14 residues long. Trimming left V 3 bases short and J 4 bases short, with 13 bases between. This CDR3 reads CASSWTLASETQYF. The CDR3 region has the DNA TGTGCCAGCAGCTGGACCCTAGCTTCAGAGACCCAGTACTTC.

A single count supports this clone. This chain uses TRBV6-5 with TRBJ2-3, with 8 bases fitting TRBD2. The CDR3 is 16 residues long. The J segment lost 2 bases and the V segment lost 2 bases, leaving 6 bases of the junction unmatched. Per germline, CDR1 MNHEY and CDR2 SVGAGI. The CDR3 nucleotides read TGTGCCAGCAGTTACCGGGGGGGAAGCTACACAGATACGCAGTATTTT. The encoded protein is CASSYRGGSYTDTQYF.

The chain recombines TRBV5-6 with TRBJ2-5, with 11 bases matching TRBD2. V shed 0 bases, J shed 0 bases, and the junction held 4 bases outside the gene matches. The CDR3 runs to 17 residues. Germline loops: CDR1 SGHDT, CDR2 YYEEEE. The CDR3 sequence is CASSLGTSGWYQETQYF. The CDR3 DNA sequence: TGTGCCAGCAGCTTGGGGACTAGCGGGTGGTACCAAGAGACCCAGTACTTC. The full variable domain, with the rest looked up from reference TRBV5-6 and TRBJ2-5, is DAGVTQSPTHLIKTRGQQVTLRCSPKSGHDTVSWYQQALGQGPQFIFQYYEEEERQRGNFPDRFSGHQFPNYSSELNVNALLLGDSALYLCASSLGTSGWYQETQYFGPGTRLLVL.

This sequence joins TRBV6-6 and TRBJ1-3; D ambiguous. V lost 0 bases and J lost 4, with 13 bases in between. Looked up from germline, CDR1 is MNHNY and CDR2 is SVGAGI (reference sequence). This CDR3 has 16 residues. CDR3 in amino acids: CASSYSSTMAGNTIYF. The DNA for the CDR3 is TGTGCCAGCAGTTACTCTAGCACGATGGCCGGAAACACCATATATTTT.